This TCR beta chain was sequenced in a study of control samples from healthy donors and cancer patients. Measured with immunoSEQ multiplex PCR; TCRdb has only the in-frame clones, and not every one. In the table there are about 140,000 clones, 94% of which are singletons. Germline V gene sequence: CDR1 SGHTA, CDR2 FQGNSA. CDR3 length: 15 residues. V was clipped by 5 bases and J by 2 bases; unmatched bases: 8. The J gene is TRBJ1-2, the V gene TRBV7-2; 7 bases map to TRBD1. The source of this sequence is a man between 40 and 49 years old in good health. The sequenced material came from blood. The DNA of the CDR3 is TGTGCCAGCAGCCGGGACAGCCCTCTGAACTATGGCTACACCTTC. Translation gives CASSRDSPLNYGYTF. Combining the CDR3 with reference TRBV7-2 and TRBJ1-2 gives the whole variable domain GAGVSQSPSNKVTEKGKDVELRCDPISGHTALYWYRQSLGQGLEFLIYFQGNSAPDKSGLPSDRFSAERTGGSVSTLTIQRTQQEDSAVYLCASSRDSPLNYGYTFGSGTRLTVV.